This entry lists 17 T cell receptor beta chains sequenced from one sample in a study of shared clonotypes between healthy human individuals. Libraries were prepared by immunoSEQ multiplex PCR; TCRdb keeps only in-frame clonotypes and omits some of them. The table has 1,500,000 or so clones, around 97% seen once. The sample consisted of naive CD4+ T cells sorted from blood. Subset in this sample: CD45RA+ positively selected. Receptors originate from a man aged 30 to 39 in good health.

V and J are TRBV11-2 and TRBJ2-7; the D is unclear. The V gene's germline CDR1 is SGHAT and CDR2 FQNNGV. The CDR3 is 15 amino acids. V was clipped by 0 bases and J by 2 bases, with 11 bases between them. This chain's CDR3 is CASSLDLATTYEQYF. CDR3 nucleotides: TGTGCCAGCAGCTTAGATCTGGCCACGACCTACGAGCAGTACTTC.

As DNA, the CDR3 is TGTGCCAGCAGTCGAATGGCAGCGGGGGCCCACGAGCAGTACTTC. It specifies CASSRMAAGAHEQYF. V gene TRBV7-9 combines with J gene TRBJ2-7, with 8 bases aligning to TRBD2. CDR3 size: 15 residues. Germline V lookup: CDR1 SEHNR, CDR2 FQNEAQ (reference sequence). After removal of 6 bases from V and 5 bases from J, the junction contained 12 bases not matched to a gene.

This chain connects TRBV10-1 to TRBJ2-1; D gene unclear. CDR3 length: 13 residues. Germline V CDR1 and CDR2: WNHNN, SYGVQD (reference sequence). V was pared by 2 bases and J by 5 bases, with 7 bases between. CDR3 sequence reads: CASSEDLNNEQFF. The CDR3 DNA sequence: TGCGCCAGCAGTGAGGACCTGAACAATGAGCAGTTCTTC.

The chain uses TRBV18 and TRBJ1-2, with TRBD1 identical over 7 bases. The CDR3 sequence is 17 residues long. Unmatched junction bases numbered 10, after V lost 0 bases and J lost 3 bases. The germline V gene has CDR1 KGHSH and CDR2 LQKENI. The CDR3 is CASSPPGQISPHYGYTF. DNA for the CDR3: TGTGCCAGCTCACCACCGGGACAGATCTCTCCTCACTATGGCTACACCTTC.

V is TRBV7-3 and J is TRBJ2-2; 7 bases fit TRBD2. With 2 bases clipped from V and 6 bases from J, the junction kept 3 bases outside the gene matches. The CDR3 spans 14 residues. CDR1 and CDR2 from the germline V gene are SGHTA and FQGTGA. The CDR3: CASSLGGGPGELFF. The DNA for the CDR3 is TGTGCCAGCAGCTTAGGGGGAGGGCCCGGGGAGCTGTTTTTT.

The V and J genes are TRBV7-2 and TRBJ1-1; no clear D gene. This CDR3 has 14 amino acids. The germline CDR1 and CDR2 sequences are SGHTA and FQGNSA. The ends were cut back, 5 bases at V and 2 bases at J, with 12 bases in the middle. The CDR3 protein is CASSPGPINTEAFF. CDR3 DNA: TGTGCCAGCAGCCCGGGTCCGATAAACACTGAAGCTTTCTTT.

This chain joins TRBV28 and TRBJ2-7; 14 bases are shared with TRBD2. Trimming cost V 2 bases and J 3 bases; bases outside gene matches: 9. The CDR3 runs to 18 residues. Germline V gene sequence: CDR1 MDHEN, CDR2 SYDVKM. In DNA, the CDR3 is TGTGCCAGCAGTTTAGTTTCCGGGACTAGCGGGAGTGTCTACGAGCAGTACTTC. It is translated as CASSLVSGTSGSVYEQYF.

This clone was counted once. The genes are TRBV28 and TRBJ2-2, with D maybe TRBD2 (5 bases). The CDR3 is 15 residues long. Germline CDR1 is MDHEN and CDR2 is SYDVKM. V lost 5 bases and J 1 base, leaving 11 bases between the germline ends. CDR3 amino acids: CASSGSGLNTGELFF. The CDR3 nucleotides are TGTGCCAGCAGTGGAAGCGGTCTGAACACCGGGGAGCTGTTTTTT. The full variable domain, completed using reference TRBV28 and TRBJ2-2, is DVKVTQSSRYLVKRTGEKVFLECVQDMDHENMFWYRQDPGLGLRLIYFSYDVKMKEKGDIPEGYSVSREKKERFSLILESASTNQTSMYLCASSGSGLNTGELFFGEGSRLTVL.

As concerns this clone: At one boundary the junction diverges from the germline segment, which might be a read error. At the DNA level, this CDR3 is encoded by other sequences in the same sample as well. This rearrangement joins TRBV7-8 to TRBJ1-3, with D tentatively TRBD1 (5 bases). Germline values: CDR1 SGHVS, CDR2 FQNEAQ. The CDR3 is made up of 14 amino acids. CDR3 DNA sequence: TGTGCCAGCAGCTTAGTCAGGGCGGGAAACACTATATATTTT. It codes for CASSLVRAGNTIYF.

As regards this clone: Different DNA sequences within this sample yield the same CDR3. V is TRBV9 and J is TRBJ2-2, with D uncertain. The ends were cut back, 0 bases at V and 2 bases at J, with 5 bases in the middle. This CDR3 contains 14 residues. Germline lookup yields CDR1 SGDLS and CDR2 YYNGEE. CDR3 protein: CASSVDPNTGELFF. The CDR3 bases are TGTGCCAGCAGCGTAGACCCTAACACCGGGGAGCTGTTTTTT.

As for this clone: This sample also contains other DNA sequences that code for the same CDR3. This sequence joins TRBV5-1 and TRBJ2-7, with D possibly being TRBD1 (5 bases). Trimming removed 2 bases at V and 2 bases at J, with 8 bases between. Germline CDR1 SGHRS, CDR2 YFSETQ. This CDR3 region has 13 residues. Here the CDR3 DNA reads TGCGCCAGCAGCTTTGCAGGGACCTACGAGCAGTACTTC. Translating gives CASSFAGTYEQYF.

V usage is TRBV30 and J usage is TRBJ2-1; D is undetermined. There are 15 residues in the CDR3. V lost 0 bases to trimming and J lost 0 bases, with 9 bases between them. CDR1 GTSNPN and CDR2 SVGIG come from the germline V gene (reference sequence). CDR3 DNA sequence: TGTGCCTGGAGTGTACGGAGTGGCTCCTACAATGAGCAGTTCTTC. It yields the protein CAWSVRSGSYNEQFF. The entire variable domain, with the rest obtained from reference TRBV30 and TRBJ2-1, is as follows: SQTIHQWPATLVQPVGSPLSLECTVEGTSNPNLYWYRQAAGRGLQLLFYSVGIGQISSEVPQNLSASRPQDRQFILSSKKLLLSDSGFYLCAWSVRSGSYNEQFFGPGTRLTVL.

As for this clone: Other DNA sequences in the sample encode the same CDR3. The chain employs TRBV9 and TRBJ2-7; TRBD2 matches 11 bases. V gave up 1 base and J gave up 4 bases; unmatched junction bases: 1. The CDR3 is made up of 14 amino acids. The germline V gene has CDR1 SGDLS and CDR2 YYNGEE. The DNA of the CDR3 is TGTGCCAGCAGCGTAACTAGCGGGAGTTACGAGCAGTACTTC. Translated: CASSVTSGSYEQYF.

V usage is TRBV7-9 and J usage is TRBJ2-5; D gene uncertain. This CDR3 comprises 14 residues. Trimming left V 2 bases short and J 2 bases short, with 9 bases between. CDR1 and CDR2 from the germline V gene are SEHNR and FQNEAQ (reference sequence). The CDR3 spells CASSLSRPQETQYF. CDR3 sequence (DNA): TGTGCCAGCAGCTTATCCAGGCCGCAAGAGACCCAGTACTTC.

The rearrangement joins TRBV25-1 to TRBJ2-7; D might be TRBD2 (5 bases). This CDR3 region has 13 residues. V was pared by 7 bases and J by 2 bases, with 12 bases between. Per the germline V gene, CDR1 is MGHDK and CDR2 is SYGVNS. The CDR3 spells CASMRSGPYEQYF. CDR3 sequence (DNA): TGTGCCAGCATGCGAAGCGGACCCTACGAGCAGTACTTC.

The chain employs TRBV28 and TRBJ1-4; 8 bases align to TRBD1. The V gene's germline CDR1 is MDHEN and CDR2 SYDVKM. The V and J ends lost 7 bases and 5 bases, in that order; junction bases with no gene match: 6. The CDR3 runs to 14 residues. The CDR3 protein is CASKKQGGNEKLFF. In nucleotides, the CDR3 is TGTGCCAGCAAGAAACAGGGGGGGAATGAAAAACTGTTTTTT.

The chain employs TRBV4-3 and TRBJ1-4, with a tentative D call TRBD1 (5 bases). This CDR3 region has 16 residues. CDR1 LGHNA and CDR2 YSLEER come from the germline V gene. V lost 0 bases to trimming and J lost 5 bases, with 13 bases between them. The CDR3 protein is CASSQEQGPGNEKLFF. CDR3 sequence (DNA): TGCGCCAGCAGCCAAGAGCAAGGGCCAGGGAATGAAAAACTGTTTTTT.